Following are 26 T cell receptor beta chains from one sample sequenced in a study of response to subunit inactivated influenza vaccine (dated by TCRdb to 2016 to 2018). Libraries were made using RT-PCR. The sequencer listed for this sample is Illumina HiSeq 2500. Clones were called with MiXCR by TCRdb after fastp trimmed the public reads at Q25, and only in-frame beta chains were retained. Rows are combined by CDR3 protein, so each entry shows the most common genes and DNA. This sample is represented by about 650,000 distinct CDR3 sequences; roughly 14% of them were singletons. The ten largest clonotypes hold 11% of the sample. Material: PBMCs from blood, obtained about 12 days after vaccination. The receptor source for this set is a man aged 50 or older who received an inactivated influenza vaccine. Donor details come from another sample of the same person, matched by shared clones.

This clonotype was seen repeatedly, ten times or more. The chain employs TRBV7-2 and TRBJ2-4; D perhaps matches TRBD1 (6 bases). The V gene's germline CDR1 is SGHTA and CDR2 FQGNSA. Trimming removed 8 bases from V and 3 bases from J, with 14 bases in between. The CDR3 has 14 amino acids. CDR3 sequence: CASASGQRKNIQYF. The CDR3 nucleotides read TGTGCCAGCGCCTCGGGACAACGCAAAAACATTCAGTACTTC.

The table lists this clonotype with a few counts. The chain recombines TRBV28 with TRBJ2-1; TRBD2 aligns across 8 bases. The CDR3 contains 15 residues. Germline V gives CDR1 MDHEN, CDR2 SYDVKM. V lost 7 bases, J lost 3 bases, and 8 bases stayed unmatched. CDR3 sequence reads: CASNQAGAIYNEQFF. In nucleotides, the CDR3 is TGTGCCAGCAACCAAGCGGGAGCCATCTACAATGAGCAGTTCTTC.

This rearrangement joins TRBV7-9 to TRBJ2-2; 12 nucleotides agree with TRBD1. V trimming: 4 bases; J trimming: 6 bases; junction bases outside the gene matches: 6. The CDR3 loop spans 16 amino acids. The germline V gene encodes CDR1 SEHNR and CDR2 FQNEAQ (reference sequence). CDR3 DNA: TGTGCCAGCAGCTCAGGGACAGGGGGCGAACCCGGGGAGCTGTTTTTT. It translates to CASSSGTGGEPGELFF.

This chain uses TRBV5-5 with TRBJ2-5; D is uncertain. The germline CDR1 and CDR2 sequences are SGHKS and YYEKEE (reference sequence). This CDR3 spans 15 amino acids. The ends were cut back, 1 base at V and 4 bases at J, with 14 bases in the middle. In nucleotides, the CDR3 is TGTGCCAGCAGCTTGTACCCCACGGGCGGAGAGACCCAGTACTTC. Translation: CASSLYPTGGETQYF.

This clonotype was picked up a small number of times. The V and J genes are TRBV5-1 and TRBJ2-5; TRBD2 is a possible D gene (6 bases). The CDR3 extends over 14 amino acids. Germline V CDR1 and CDR2: SGHRS, YFSETQ. V dropped 4 bases and J dropped 4 bases, with 14 bases sitting between them. CDR3 residues: CASSAGTFGETQYF. In DNA form, the CDR3 reads TGCGCCAGCAGCGCCGGGACTTTTGGAGAGACCCAGTACTTC.

This sequence joins TRBV7-9 and TRBJ2-3; possibly TRBD1 for D (6 bases). Germline V gene sequence: CDR1 SEHNR, CDR2 FQNEAQ (reference sequence). Trimming shortened V by 2 bases and J by 3 bases, and 12 bases separated the two germline ends. There are 15 residues in the CDR3. Written as DNA, the CDR3 is TGTGCCAGCAGCTTATCAGGGGTTTATACAGATACGCAGTATTTT. The encoded protein is CASSLSGVYTDTQYF.

This clonotype was counted a few times. The chain is built from TRBV14 and TRBJ2-2, with D hard to call. CDR3 length: 13 amino acids. V dropped 3 bases and J dropped 6 bases, with 8 bases sitting between them. Germline V lookup: CDR1 SGHDN, CDR2 FVKESK. The CDR3 here is CASSHEAPGELFF. DNA for the CDR3: TGTGCCAGCAGCCACGAGGCGCCCGGGGAGCTGTTTTTT.

The table lists this clonotype with a few counts. The chain recombines TRBV20-1 with TRBJ2-1, with 8 positions matching TRBD1. In germline, CDR1 is DFQATT, CDR2 SNEGSKA (reference sequence). Losses at the gene ends were 3 bases for V and 7 bases for J; bases not matched to a gene: 5. CDR3 size: 13 residues. The CDR3 reads CSASPGQANEQFF. In DNA form, the CDR3 reads TGCAGTGCTAGTCCGGGACAGGCAAATGAGCAGTTCTTC.

This sequence joins TRBV6-1 and TRBJ2-2; 7 bases match TRBD1. The germline V gene encodes CDR1 MNHNS and CDR2 SASEGT. Trimming at V came to 6 bases and at J to 4 bases, leaving 11 bases not matched to a gene. The CDR3 covers 16 residues. The CDR3 loop is CASSLDRDGGTGELFF. The CDR3 DNA is TGTGCCAGCAGCCTAGACAGGGATGGTGGCACCGGGGAGCTGTTTTTT.

The table lists this clonotype with a few counts. The chain recombines TRBV7-2 with TRBJ2-3; 9 nucleotides line up with TRBD1. This CDR3 contains 15 residues. V lost 6 bases to trimming and J lost 2 bases; unmatched junction nucleotides: 6. Germline V gene lookup returns CDR1 SGHTA and CDR2 FQGNSA. The CDR3 DNA follows: TGTGCCAGCAGAATCGGGACAGGGTTCACAGATACGCAGTATTTT. Translated: CASRIGTGFTDTQYF.

This clonotype turned up a few times. The chain combines TRBV20-1 with TRBJ1-1, with D unclear. The CDR3 consists of 13 residues. Germline CDR1 reads DFQATT; CDR2 reads SNEGSKA (reference sequence). The germline V and J ends were trimmed by 3 bases and 5 bases, with 13 bases remaining between them. The CDR3 nucleotides are TGCAGTGCTAGTCCCCGGGCCCGGACTGAAGCTTTCTTT. Translating it yields CSASPRARTEAFF.

This clonotype turned up a few times. The rearrangement uses TRBV5-1 and TRBJ1-5; possibly TRBD1 for D (6 bases). The CDR3 length is 15 residues. Germline V CDR1 and CDR2: SGHRS, YFSETQ. V was clipped by 2 bases and J by 4 bases, with 13 bases between them. CDR3 DNA sequence: TGCGCCAGCAGCTTTACGACAGGTTCTAATCAGCCCCAGCATTTT. This codes for CASSFTTGSNQPQHF.

There are a few counts of this clonotype. The chain carries TRBV20-1 and TRBJ2-7, with 13 positions matching TRBD2. This CDR3 region has 13 residues. Trimming cost V 6 bases and J 7 bases; bases outside gene matches: 6. Germline-derived CDR1 and CDR2 are DFQATT and SNEGSKA (reference sequence). CDR3: CSAAGTSGTEQYF. The CDR3 coding sequence is TGCAGTGCAGCCGGGACTAGCGGGACTGAGCAGTACTTC.

This chain connects TRBV20-1 to TRBJ1-2; tentative D call: TRBD1 (6 bases). CDR1 and CDR2 (germline): DFQATT, SNEGSKA (reference sequence). There are 15 residues in the CDR3. Trimming took off 4 bases at V and 4 bases at J, with 19 bases between the two ends. In nucleotides, the CDR3 is TGCAGTGCTACTCGCAGAGGGCAGGGGACCTATGGCTACACCTTC. This encodes CSATRRGQGTYGYTF.

This clonotype was picked up a small number of times. The chain combines TRBV3-1 with TRBJ2-7; D may correspond to TRBD1 or TRBD2 (5 bases each). The germline gives CDR1 LGHDT, CDR2 YNNKEL (reference sequence). The CDR3 is made up of 13 amino acids. V was cut by 3 bases and J by 6 bases, with 12 bases left in between. DNA for the CDR3: TGTGCCAGCAGCCAGGGAGCAGGGAGCGAGCAGTACTTC. Its translation: CASSQGAGSEQYF.

With regard to this clonotype: It is likely a read error, because the conserved phenylalanine at the end of the CDR3 is missing. Here the CDR3 reads CASSFRQGDGYTV. CDR3 nucleotide sequence: TGTGCCAGCAGTTTTCGACAGGGGGATGGCTACACCGTC. V is TRBV12-3 or TRBV12-4 and J is TRBJ1-2; 9 nucleotides align to TRBD1. The trim removed 3 bases at V and 6 bases at J, leaving 2 bases unmatched. This CDR3 comprises 13 residues.

This clonotype was detected a few times. The chain couples TRBV5-1 to TRBJ2-2, with D maybe TRBD1 (6 bases). V lost 0 bases to trimming and J lost 6 bases, with 12 bases between them. The CDR3 is made up of 15 amino acids. Looked up from germline, CDR1 is SGHRS and CDR2 is YFSETQ. Written as DNA, the CDR3 is TGCGCCAGCAGCTTGGGGGCAGGGGCTGCCGGGGAGCTGTTTTTT. Its protein product is CASSLGAGAAGELFF.

This clonotype was observed a few times. This rearrangement joins TRBV29-1 to TRBJ2-5, with D perhaps matching TRBD2 (5 bases). Germline-derived CDR1 and CDR2 are SQVTM and ANQGSEA. Deletions cut 4 bases from V and 5 bases from J, with 11 bases between. The length of the CDR3 is 12 residues. The DNA for the CDR3 is TGCAGCGTTGTGGGCAGAGGGGAGACCCAGTACTTC. Amino acid sequence: CSVVGRGETQYF.

This clonotype was picked up a small number of times. The chain is built from TRBV24-1 and TRBJ2-1; tentatively, D is TRBD2 (5 bases). The CDR3 contains 14 residues. Trimming left V 0 bases short and J 5 bases short, with 7 bases between. CDR1 KGHDR and CDR2 SFDVKD come from the germline V gene. The CDR3 spells CATSDLTGNNEQFF. The CDR3 region has the DNA TGTGCCACCAGTGATTTGACGGGAAACAATGAGCAGTTCTTC.

This clonotype has only a few counts. The V gene is TRBV5-1, the J gene TRBJ2-3; 7 bases match TRBD2. CDR3 size: 16 residues. The trim removed 3 bases at V and 4 bases at J, leaving 11 bases unmatched. Per the germline V gene, CDR1 is SGHRS and CDR2 is YFSETQ. In DNA, the CDR3 is TGCGCCAGCAGCTCGCTAAGCGGGACTTTCGCAGATACGCAGTATTTT. Protein product: CASSSLSGTFADTQYF.

This clonotype was recorded a few times. The rearrangement uses TRBV5-1 and TRBJ2-3; the match to TRBD2 covers 14 bases. Germline loops: CDR1 SGHRS, CDR2 YFSETQ. With V trimmed by 1 base and J by 4 bases, 5 bases remained unmatched. The CDR3 has 17 amino acids. CDR3 residues: CASSLSGLAGEADTQYF. In nucleotides, the CDR3 is TGCGCCAGCAGCTTGTCGGGACTAGCGGGAGAGGCAGATACGCAGTATTTT.

This clonotype was counted between two and nine times. The rearrangement uses TRBV12-3 or TRBV12-4 and TRBJ1-5; D is perhaps TRBD1 (6 bases). The V and J ends lost 6 bases and 7 bases respectively, with 16 bases between them. The CDR3 runs to 14 residues. The CDR3 DNA reads TGTGCCAGCAGCCGTTCCGGGACAATGCAGCCCCAGCATTTT. Translated, it gives CASSRSGTMQPQHF.

The chain employs TRBV5-1 and TRBJ2-2; D ambiguous. V lost 1 base to trimming and J lost 1 base, with 8 bases between them. There are 15 residues in the CDR3. CDR1 is SGHRS and CDR2 is YFSETQ in the germline V gene. The CDR3 coding sequence is TGCGCCAGCAGCTTGCTGACGGAGAACACCGGGGAGCTGTTTTTT. Encoded protein: CASSLLTENTGELFF.

This clonotype was recorded a few times. The chain employs TRBV7-6 and TRBJ2-3; D possibly corresponds to TRBD2 (5 bases). This CDR3 has 17 amino acids. The germline V gene has CDR1 SGHVS and CDR2 FNYEAQ. Trimming shortened V by 1 base and J by 6 bases, and 20 bases separated the two germline ends. CDR3 loop: CASSLDPAQTRPDTQYF. The CDR3 coding sequence is TGTGCCAGCAGCTTAGACCCCGCTCAAACTAGACCCGATACGCAGTATTTT.

V is TRBV19 and J is TRBJ2-1, with unresolved D. Deletions cut 3 bases from V and 9 bases from J, with 9 bases between. This CDR3 is built from 12 residues. Germline assignment: CDR1 LNHDA and CDR2 SQIVND (reference sequence). The CDR3 DNA follows: TGTGCCAGTAGTATGTCGCGTGGTGAGCAGTTCTTC. This encodes CASSMSRGEQFF.

The table lists this clonotype with a few counts. This sequence joins TRBV29-1 and TRBJ2-3; the match to TRBD1 covers 8 bases. Germline trimming cut 7 bases from V and 0 bases from J; bases unmatched to any gene: 9. CDR1 SQVTM and CDR2 ANQGSEA come from the germline V gene. The CDR3 consists of 15 residues. DNA for the CDR3: TGCAGCGCAGGGCGGACAGGGTCTAGCACAGATACGCAGTATTTT. Translating it yields CSAGRTGSSTDTQYF.